At least ten counts were recorded for the clone carrying this T cell receptor beta chain. Antigen: not known. This sample was taken from a study of metastatic and nonmetastatic thyroid tumors. Study outcomes and limitations: Relative to benign nodules, malignant thyroid tumors were reportedly characterized by significantly elevated TCR beta diversity in blood and tumor.

From germline, CDR1 is SQVTM and CDR2 ANQGSEA. V was pared by 6 bases and J by 8 bases, with 21 bases between. The CDR3 length is 14 residues. No patient had received any treatment before thyroid surgery. TCRdb re-clonotyped the PCR reads through MiXCR. The profile shows some 55,000 clones, 20% to 25% of them singletons. The gene calls are TRBV29-1 and TRBJ2-3; perhaps TRBD1 as D (5 bases). The sequence was collected from a female donor with papillary thyroid cancer or a benign thyroid nodule (not recorded which). Some clones in this sample may be carry-over from other donors' samples. Sequencing used blood. CDR3 nucleotide sequence: TGCAGCGTGCCCGGAGTGGGGCGAAGGGGTACGCAGTATTTT. Translating gives CSVPGVGRRGTQYF.